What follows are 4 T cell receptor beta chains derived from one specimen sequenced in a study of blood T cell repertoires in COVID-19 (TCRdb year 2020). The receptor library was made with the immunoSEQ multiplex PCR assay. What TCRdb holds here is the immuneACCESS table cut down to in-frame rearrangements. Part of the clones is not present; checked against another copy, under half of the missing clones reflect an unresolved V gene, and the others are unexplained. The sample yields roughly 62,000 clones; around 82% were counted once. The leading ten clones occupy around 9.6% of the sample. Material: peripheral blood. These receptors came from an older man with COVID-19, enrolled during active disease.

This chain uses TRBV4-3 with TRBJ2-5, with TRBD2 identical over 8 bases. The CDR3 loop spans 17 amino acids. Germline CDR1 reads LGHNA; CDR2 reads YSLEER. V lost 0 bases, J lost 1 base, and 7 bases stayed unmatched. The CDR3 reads CASSQDLSGGSQETQYF. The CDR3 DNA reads TGCGCCAGCAGCCAAGATTTGAGCGGGGGCAGCCAAGAGACCCAGTACTTC.

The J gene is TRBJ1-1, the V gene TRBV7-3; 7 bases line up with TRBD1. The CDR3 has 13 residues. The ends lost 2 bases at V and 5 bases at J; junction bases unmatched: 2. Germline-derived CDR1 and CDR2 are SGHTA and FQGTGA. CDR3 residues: CASSLQGETEAFF. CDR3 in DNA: TGTGCCAGCAGCTTACAGGGGGAGACTGAAGCTTTCTTT.

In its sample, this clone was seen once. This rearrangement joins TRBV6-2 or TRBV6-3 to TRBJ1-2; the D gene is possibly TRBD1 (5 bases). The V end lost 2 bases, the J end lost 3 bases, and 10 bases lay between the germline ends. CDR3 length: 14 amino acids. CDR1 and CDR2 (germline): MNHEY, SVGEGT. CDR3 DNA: TGTGCCAGCAGTTACGTCGGGGGTGACTATGGCTACACCTTC. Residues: CASSYVGGDYGYTF.

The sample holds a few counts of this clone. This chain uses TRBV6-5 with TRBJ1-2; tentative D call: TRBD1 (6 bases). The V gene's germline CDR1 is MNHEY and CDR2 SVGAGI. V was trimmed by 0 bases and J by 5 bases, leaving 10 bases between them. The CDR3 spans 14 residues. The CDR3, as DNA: TGTGCCAGCAGTTACTCTGGGGGCCGATATGGCTACACCTTC. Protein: CASSYSGGRYGYTF.